Shown below are 22 T cell receptor beta chains from a single sample sequenced in a study of blood T cell repertoires in COVID-19. Using immunoSEQ multiplex PCR, the repertoire was profiled, and TCRdb retains in-frame clones only, with some absent. The repertoire includes 200,000 to 300,000 clones, more than 85% of them detected once, and approximately 9% sits in the top ten. Sequencing was done on a sample of PBMCs or T cells enriched from blood (not recorded which). Receptors originate from a man aged 40-50 years who had recovered from COVID-19.

The chain joins TRBV5-5 to TRBJ2-2; D gene unclear. The CDR3 contains 15 residues. The germline gives CDR1 SGHKS, CDR2 YYEKEE (reference sequence). Deletions cut 2 bases from V and 3 bases from J, with 11 bases between. CDR3 DNA sequence: TGTGCCAGCAGCTTCCGCGAACGGGACACCGGGGAGCTGTTTTTT. It encodes CASSFRERDTGELFF.

The chain recombines TRBV7-6 with TRBJ2-3; D remains ambiguous. Germline CDR1 and CDR2: SGHVS and FNYEAQ. The CDR3 contains 17 residues. Trimming removed 5 bases at V and 0 bases at J, with 18 bases between. CDR3 residues: CASSRSPPLASTDTQYF. CDR3 in DNA: TGTGCCAGCAGCCGAAGCCCGCCTCTCGCGAGCACAGATACGCAGTATTTT.

This chain joins TRBV7-2 and TRBJ1-5; 9 bases fit TRBD1. V lost 1 base to trimming and J lost 6 bases; unmatched junction nucleotides: 4. Germline values: CDR1 SGHTA, CDR2 FQGNSA. The length of the CDR3 is 15 residues. CDR3 sequence: CASSLGGTGLQPQHF. As DNA, the CDR3 is TGTGCCAGCAGCTTAGGTGGGACAGGGCTTCAGCCCCAGCATTTT.

The chain combines TRBV6-2 or TRBV6-3 with TRBJ2-7; 9 bases map to TRBD1. V was clipped by 5 bases and J by 3 bases; unmatched bases: 8. Per germline, CDR1 MNHEY and CDR2 SVGEGT. The CDR3 consists of 15 residues. This CDR3 reads CASSPRDREYYEQYF. CDR3 sequence (DNA): TGTGCCAGCAGTCCCCGGGACAGGGAGTACTACGAGCAGTACTTC.

J is TRBJ2-7 and V is TRBV28; D is undetermined. Trimming took off 1 base at V and 6 bases at J, with 10 bases between the two ends. CDR3 length: 13 amino acids. Germline V gene data show CDR1 as MDHEN and CDR2 as SYDVKM. CDR3 sequence reads: CASSLFQVTEQYF. Here the CDR3 DNA reads TGTGCCAGCAGTTTATTCCAGGTAACCGAGCAGTACTTC.

This chain joins TRBV7-3 and TRBJ2-3; 8 positions agree with TRBD2. Germline CDR1 is SGHTA and CDR2 is FQGTGA. V lost 5 bases to trimming and J lost 4 bases; unmatched junction nucleotides: 8. This CDR3 has 15 residues. The CDR3, as DNA: TGTGCCAGCAGCGTCCGGGGGGGCGACGCAGATACGCAGTATTTT. Translating it yields CASSVRGGDADTQYF.

The chain combines TRBV29-1 with TRBJ1-4; possible D gene TRBD1, 5 bases. V was clipped by 0 bases and J by 8 bases, with 13 bases between them. CDR1 and CDR2 from the germline V gene are SQVTM and ANQGSEA. The CDR3 contains 14 residues. DNA of the CDR3: TGCAGCGTTGAAGAGGGGCAGGGTAGGGAAAAACTGTTTTTT. It translates to CSVEEGQGREKLFF.

The J gene is TRBJ2-7, the V gene TRBV27; possibly TRBD1 for D (6 bases). V was cut by 6 bases and J by 5 bases, with 17 bases left in between. Germline CDR1 MNHEY, CDR2 SMNVEV (reference sequence). The CDR3 covers 14 residues. CDR3 residues: CASRNLGGIHEQYF. The CDR3, as DNA: TGTGCCAGCAGGAACCTAGGGGGAATCCACGAGCAGTACTTC.

V and J are TRBV15 and TRBJ2-3, with 10 bases fitting TRBD1. This CDR3 comprises 16 residues. Losses at the gene ends were 0 bases for V and 6 bases for J; bases not matched to a gene: 6. Germline lookup yields CDR1 LNHNV and CDR2 YYDKDF (reference sequence). The CDR3 region is CATSRDRATGGDTQYF. CDR3 DNA: TGTGCCACCAGCAGAGATAGGGCGACAGGGGGCGATACGCAGTATTTT. Variable domain in full (rest from reference TRBV15 and TRBJ2-3): DAMVIQNPRYQVTQFGKPVTLSCSQTLNHNVMYWYQQKSSQAPKLLFHYYDKDFNNEADTPDNFQSRRPNTSFCFLDIRSPGLGDTAMYLCATSRDRATGGDTQYFGPGTRLTVL.

V and J are TRBV19 and TRBJ2-5; D not resolved. Germline CDR1 is LNHDA and CDR2 is SQIVND (reference sequence). There are 15 residues in the CDR3. Trimming stripped 3 bases from V and 4 bases from J, with 15 bases between. The CDR3 reads CASSIRPSPRETQYF. Here the CDR3 DNA reads TGTGCCAGTAGTATTAGGCCTAGTCCCCGAGAGACCCAGTACTTC.

The V and J genes are TRBV5-8 and TRBJ2-3; D perhaps matches TRBD2 (6 bases). Germline values: CDR1 SGHTS, CDR2 YDEGEE. The CDR3 has 15 amino acids. The V end was cut by 0 bases, the J end by 0 bases, with 8 bases between. The CDR3 reads CASSLGSGSTDTQYF. The CDR3 DNA is TGTGCCAGCAGCTTGGGTAGCGGCAGCACAGATACGCAGTATTTT. The full variable domain, in which reference TRBV5-8 and TRBJ2-3 provide the parts outside the CDR3, is EAGVTQSPTHLIKTRGQQATLRCSPISGHTSVYWYQQALGLGLQFLLWYDEGEERNRGNFPPRFSGRQFPNYSSELNVNALELEDSALYLCASSLGSGSTDTQYFGPGTRLTVL.

The rearrangement links TRBV9 to TRBJ1-1, with D hard to call. The CDR3 length is 17 residues. Per the germline V gene, CDR1 is SGDLS and CDR2 is YYNGEE. V gave up 3 bases and J gave up 0 bases, with 18 bases separating them. The CDR3 DNA sequence: TGTGCCAGCAGCGATGGACCGGGAGCGGTAGTGAACACTGAAGCTTTCTTT. Translation: CASSDGPGAVVNTEAFF.

The gene calls are TRBV27 and TRBJ1-5; D is possibly TRBD1 (6 bases). CDR3 length: 16 residues. In germline, CDR1 is MNHEY, CDR2 SMNVEV (reference sequence). Trimming took off 10 bases at V and 1 base at J, with 20 bases between the two ends. The CDR3 region has the DNA TGTGCCACCCGCCCCTCCATGGACAGAAGCAATCAGCCCCAGCATTTT. It encodes CATRPSMDRSNQPQHF.

This chain links TRBV4-1 with TRBJ1-6, with TRBD1 matching over 9 bases. CDR1 and CDR2 from the germline V gene are MGHRA and YSYEKL. The CDR3 is 17 residues long. The V gene end was trimmed by 3 bases and the J gene end by 4 bases; junction bases not matched to a gene: 7. CDR3 sequence: CASSQKPGTGYNSPLHF. CDR3 sequence (DNA): TGCGCCAGCAGCCAGAAACCAGGGACAGGGTATAATTCACCCCTCCACTTT.

The CDR3 here is CASSLDRVADTQYF. The CDR3 coding sequence is TGTGCCAGCAGCTTAGACAGGGTGGCAGATACGCAGTATTTT. V usage is TRBV6-5 and J usage is TRBJ2-3; 7 positions match TRBD1. This CDR3 contains 14 residues. CDR1 MNHEY and CDR2 SVGAGI come from the germline V gene. J was trimmed by 4 bases and V by 6 bases; bases with no gene match: 7.

This clone came up many times. The rearrangement links TRBV15 to TRBJ2-6, with a tentative D call TRBD1 (5 bases). CDR3 length: 16 amino acids. CDR1 and CDR2 (germline): LNHNV, YYDKDF (reference sequence). V was trimmed by 0 bases and J by 0 bases, leaving 6 bases between them. The CDR3 DNA reads TGTGCCACCAGCAGAGATGGGGCCTCTGGGGCCAACGTCCTGACTTTC. Its protein is CATSRDGASGANVLTF. The full variable domain, its missing parts supplied by reference TRBV15 and TRBJ2-6, is DAMVIQNPRYQVTQFGKPVTLSCSQTLNHNVMYWYQQKSSQAPKLLFHYYDKDFNNEADTPDNFQSRRPNTSFCFLDIRSPGLGDTAMYLCATSRDGASGANVLTFGAGSRLTVL.

The genes are TRBV7-2 and TRBJ2-5; 8 bases match TRBD2. CDR3 length: 15 residues. Trimming took 5 bases from V and 2 from J; bases not matched to a gene: 7. The V gene's germline CDR1 is SGHTA and CDR2 FQGNSA. CDR3 sequence: CASSRGSGGQETQYF. CDR3 nucleotide sequence: TGTGCCAGCAGCAGAGGTTCGGGAGGGCAAGAGACCCAGTACTTC.

This clone was seen only once. The chain combines TRBV6-1 with TRBJ1-3; perhaps TRBD1 as D (6 bases). Germline V gene data show CDR1 as MNHNS and CDR2 as SASEGT. With 4 bases removed from V and 4 bases from J, the gap between germline ends came to 17 bases. The CDR3 is 16 residues long. CDR3 sequence reads: CASSGGTWARGNTIYF. Written as DNA, the CDR3 is TGTGCCAGCAGTGGGGGGACATGGGCCCGCGGAAACACCATATATTTT.

The chain couples TRBV3-1 (or the pseudogene TRBV3-2) to TRBJ2-1, with 11 bases aligning to TRBD2. V was clipped by 0 bases and J by 7 bases; unmatched bases: 8. The germline V gene encodes CDR1 LGHDT and CDR2 YNNKEL (reference sequence). The CDR3 has 17 amino acids. CDR3 protein: CASSQDLTSGSRNEQFF. The CDR3 DNA follows: TGTGCCAGCAGCCAAGATCTTACTAGCGGGAGTCGAAATGAGCAGTTCTTC.

CDR3 DNA: TGTGCCTGGAGTGTCCGTCTCTCGAACACTGAAGCTTTCTTT. Protein sequence: CAWSVRLSNTEAFF. The chain employs TRBV30 and TRBJ1-1; D is uncertain. The CDR3 runs 14 residues. Germline V lookup: CDR1 GTSNPN, CDR2 SVGIG (reference sequence). Trimming took 0 bases from V and 1 from J, leaving 9 bases between them. Drawing the rest from reference TRBV30 and TRBJ1-1, the complete variable domain is SQTIHQWPATLVQPVGSPLSLECTVEGTSNPNLYWYRQAAGRGLQLLFYSVGIGQISSEVPQNLSASRPQDRQFILSSKKLLLSDSGFYLCAWSVRLSNTEAFFGQGTRLTVV.

The chain has TRBV9 and TRBJ2-7; 9 bases match TRBD1. With V trimmed by 4 bases and J by 5 bases, 16 bases remained unmatched. Germline CDR1 SGDLS, CDR2 YYNGEE. The CDR3 is 17 residues long. CDR3 nucleotides: TGTGCCAGCAGCTCGCAGGGACAGGGTTCGAAATTGGACGAGCAGTACTTC. Translation: CASSSQGQGSKLDEQYF.

This sequence joins TRBV6-5 and TRBJ1-1; tentatively, D is TRBD1 (5 bases). V gave up 2 bases and J gave up 6 bases, with 13 bases separating them. The germline CDR1 and CDR2 sequences are MNHEY and SVGAGI. The CDR3 is 14 residues long. The CDR3 protein is CASSYDDSRAEAFF. The CDR3 DNA reads as TGTGCCAGCAGTTACGATGACAGCCGAGCTGAAGCTTTCTTT.